These 32 T cell receptor beta chains originate from one sample sequenced in a study of cytomegalovirus exposure and HLA in healthy donors. Amplification used 60 Vbeta primers and 13 Jbeta primers. TCRdb's table, derived via immunoSEQ multiplex PCR, lists solely in-frame clones and lacks some. The table shows roughly 120,000 clones, with over 55% occurring only once. Sequencing was done on a sample of PBMCs. Receptors originate from a man between 18 and 35 years old in good health and CMV-seropositive.

CDR3 DNA sequence: TGTGCCAGCAGCGCAGGGGTAGGATCCTACAATGAGCAGTTCTTC. Translated, it gives CASSAGVGSYNEQFF. J is TRBJ2-1 and V is TRBV2, with TRBD1 as a possible D gene (6 bases). There are 15 residues in the CDR3. Germline lookup yields CDR1 SNHLY and CDR2 FYNNEI. V dropped 6 bases and J dropped 1 base, with 13 bases sitting between them.

This clone was seen more than once but under ten times. The chain employs TRBV6-1 and TRBJ2-6; D unresolved. CDR1 and CDR2 from the germline V gene are MNHNS and SASEGT. The CDR3 length is 15 residues. V was trimmed by 3 bases and J by 0 bases, leaving 6 bases between them. DNA for the CDR3: TGTGCCAGCAGTGAGATGAGCTCTGGGGCCAACGTCCTGACTTTC. Translated, it gives CASSEMSSGANVLTF.

V gene TRBV13 combines with J gene TRBJ2-7; D might be TRBD1 (5 bases). The V end was cut by 2 bases, the J end by 3 bases, with 17 bases between. The germline V gene has CDR1 PRHDT and CDR2 FYEKMQ (reference sequence). The CDR3 totals 16 residues. CDR3 residues: CASSLTSWQGNYEQYF. The CDR3, as DNA: TGTGCCAGCAGCTTAACCTCGTGGCAGGGTAACTACGAGCAGTACTTC.

This clone came up a few times. The chain has TRBV5-1 and TRBJ1-3, with TRBD1 matching 7 bases. The germline V gene encodes CDR1 SGHRS and CDR2 YFSETQ. Losses at the gene ends were 7 bases for V and 2 bases for J; bases not matched to a gene: 6. This CDR3 is built from 14 residues. DNA for the CDR3: TGCGCCAGCCAACAGGGGTCTACTGGAAACACCATATATTTT. Translation: CASQQGSTGNTIYF.

This clone was found once. The chain combines TRBV5-1 with TRBJ1-5; D not resolved. This CDR3 is built from 14 residues. Germline V gives CDR1 SGHRS, CDR2 YFSETQ. Trimming shortened V by 1 base and J by 7 bases, and 12 bases separated the two germline ends. The CDR3 DNA follows: TGCGCCAGCAGCTTGTCTTCTGCTGGCCAGCCCCAGCATTTT. Translating it yields CASSLSSAGQPQHF.

This clone was detected only once. CDR3 sequence (DNA): TGTGCCAGCAGCCGACAGGGGGCACTGAATGAAAAACTGTTTTTT. The encoded protein is CASSRQGALNEKLFF. V is TRBV6-5 and J is TRBJ1-4; 10 bases fit TRBD1. The V and J ends lost 6 bases and 5 bases, in that order; junction bases with no gene match: 6. The CDR3 is 15 residues long. Germline V gene lookup returns CDR1 MNHEY and CDR2 SVGAGI.

J is TRBJ2-3 and V is TRBV9, with D unclear. CDR1 and CDR2 from the germline V gene are SGDLS and YYNGEE. V was cut by 1 base and J by 1 base, with 10 bases left in between. The CDR3 spans 15 residues. The CDR3 DNA reads as TGTGCCAGCAGCGTAAGCAGTCGGGGCACAGATACGCAGTATTTT. Translating it yields CASSVSSRGTDTQYF. The variable domain in full, with the rest retrieved from reference TRBV9 and TRBJ2-3, is DSGVTQTPKHLITATGQRVTLRCSPRSGDLSVYWYQQSLDQGLQFLIQYYNGEERAKGNILERFSAQQFPDLHSELNLSSLELGDSALYFCASSVSSRGTDTQYFGPGTRLTVL.

The V call is TRBV7-2, the J call TRBJ2-5; 11 bases line up with TRBD2. CDR1 and CDR2 (germline): SGHTA, FQGNSA. With 3 bases clipped from V and 2 bases from J, the junction kept 5 bases outside the gene matches. This CDR3 region has 16 residues. The CDR3 DNA reads TGTGCCAGCAGCTTGACCGGGACTAGCGGACAAGAGACCCAGTACTTC. It encodes CASSLTGTSGQETQYF.

The V call is TRBV6-4, the J call TRBJ1-2; 10 bases agree with TRBD1. The V gene's germline CDR1 is MRHNA and CDR2 SNTAGT. Germline trimming cut 2 bases from V and 4 bases from J; bases unmatched to any gene: 10. The CDR3 totals 17 residues. The DNA for the CDR3 is TGTGCCAGCAGTGACACGAGGACAGGGGGTAGAGTCTATGGCTACACCTTC. Encoded protein: CASSDTRTGGRVYGYTF.

The V gene is TRBV5-1, the J gene TRBJ2-5; 12 nucleotides match TRBD2. The V segment lost 0 bases and the J segment 4 bases; nucleotides outside the gene matches: 4. This CDR3 spans 16 amino acids. Germline CDR1 reads SGHRS; CDR2 reads YFSETQ. CDR3 nucleotides: TGCGCCAGCAGCTTGGGACTAGCGGGGGTAGCAGAGACCCAGTACTTC. It codes for CASSLGLAGVAETQYF.

The rearrangement links TRBV27 to TRBJ2-3; TRBD2 agrees at 7 bases. J lost 3 bases, V lost 6 bases, and 6 bases had no gene match. CDR1 and CDR2 (germline): MNHEY, SMNVEV (reference sequence). The CDR3 extends over 14 amino acids. CDR3 region: CASRTGLWTDTQYF. Written as DNA, the CDR3 is TGTGCCAGCAGGACGGGACTATGGACAGATACGCAGTATTTT.

The J gene is TRBJ1-2, the V gene TRBV7-9; no clear D. CDR1 and CDR2 from the germline V gene are SEHNR and FQNEAQ (reference sequence). V gave up 3 bases and J gave up 5 bases, with 16 bases separating them. This CDR3 is built from 15 residues. The CDR3 DNA is TGTGCCAGCAGCTTTGGTTTCGGAGGCGGATATGGCTACACCTTC. Translating it yields CASSFGFGGGYGYTF.

The chain has TRBV7-8 and TRBJ2-1; 11 bases are a match to TRBD2. Trimming removed 7 bases from V and 10 bases from J; junction bases left unmatched: 9. The germline gives CDR1 SGHVS, CDR2 FQNEAQ. This CDR3 contains 14 residues. The CDR3 loop reads CASKILGLAGEQFF. The CDR3 DNA reads as TGTGCCAGCAAAATCCTCGGACTAGCGGGCGAGCAGTTCTTC.

This chain links TRBV7-9 with TRBJ2-5, with TRBD2 matching over 11 bases. The length of the CDR3 is 16 residues. Germline V CDR1 and CDR2: SEHNR, FQNEAQ (reference sequence). The trim removed 5 bases at V and 5 bases at J, leaving 10 bases unmatched. Here the CDR3 DNA reads TGTGCCAGCAGCAAAAAGACTAGCGGGGTGGAGGAGACCCAGTACTTC. It specifies CASSKKTSGVEETQYF.

The V call is TRBV10-2, the J call TRBJ1-4, with 7 bases identical to TRBD1. V lost 2 bases and J lost 0; bases outside the gene matches: 12. Looked up from germline, CDR1 is WSHSY and CDR2 is SAAADI. This CDR3 contains 19 residues. As DNA, the CDR3 is TGCGCCAGCAGTGAGATGTTTTTAGGGACAGAGGCAACTAATGAAAAACTGTTTTTT. Translated: CASSEMFLGTEATNEKLFF.

This chain joins TRBV27 and TRBJ2-1, with TRBD2 matching 8 bases. This CDR3 spans 14 amino acids. Trimming took 6 bases from V and 6 from J; bases not matched to a gene: 7. Germline V CDR1 and CDR2: MNHEY, SMNVEV (reference sequence). CDR3 DNA sequence: TGTGCCAGCAGCCCCCTCCGGGGGGGCAATGAGCAGTTCTTC. Residues: CASSPLRGGNEQFF.

This clone was seen a handful of times. V is TRBV14 and J is TRBJ2-2; D remains ambiguous. Germline V gives CDR1 SGHDN, CDR2 FVKESK. The CDR3 consists of 13 residues. Deletions cut 4 bases from V and 6 bases from J, with 9 bases between. CDR3 in amino acids: CASSLRNPGELFF. Written as DNA, the CDR3 is TGTGCCAGCAGCCTGCGAAACCCCGGGGAGCTGTTTTTT.

The chain links TRBV5-1 to TRBJ2-1; D remains ambiguous. Germline assignment: CDR1 SGHRS and CDR2 YFSETQ. The CDR3 spans 13 residues. Deletions cut 1 base from V and 4 bases from J, with 6 bases between. This CDR3 reads CASSLSGYNEQFF. As DNA, the CDR3 is TGCGCCAGCAGCTTGTCCGGGTACAATGAGCAGTTCTTC.

This chain uses TRBV19 with TRBJ1-2; 10 nucleotides align to TRBD1. The CDR3 loop spans 16 amino acids. After removal of 4 bases from V and 3 bases from J, the junction contained 8 bases not matched to a gene. The germline V gene has CDR1 LNHDA and CDR2 SQIVND (reference sequence). Here the CDR3 DNA reads TGTGCCAGTAGTAGCCGGGACAGGGGCTATTACTATGGCTACACCTTC. Its protein product is CASSSRDRGYYYGYTF.

This chain links TRBV11-3 with TRBJ1-1; possible D gene TRBD1, 5 bases. Germline V lookup: CDR1 SGHNT, CDR2 YENEEA. The CDR3 extends over 16 amino acids. Trimming removed 3 bases at V and 8 bases at J, with 22 bases between. As DNA, the CDR3 is TGTGCCAGCAGCTTGCGGGGTGGTTTCGACAGACGCGAAGCTTTCTTT. Protein sequence: CASSLRGGFDRREAFF.

In its sample, this clone was seen a few times. This chain links TRBV10-3 with TRBJ1-4, with TRBD1 as a possible D gene (5 bases). This CDR3 is built from 13 residues. CDR1 is ENHRY, CDR2 SYGVKD, per germline. V was cut by 2 bases and J by 7 bases, with 8 bases left in between. CDR3 bases: TGTGCCATCAGTGAGGCAGGGTCTGAAAAACTGTTTTTT. This sequence encodes CAISEAGSEKLFF.

The V call is TRBV6-6, the J call TRBJ1-5, with TRBD1 as a possible D gene (6 bases). Germline CDR1 MNHNY, CDR2 SVGAGI (reference sequence). V gave up 6 bases and J gave up 3 bases, with 18 bases separating them. This CDR3 is built from 16 residues. CDR3 loop: CASSLTTGPNNQPQHF. CDR3 nucleotide sequence: TGTGCCAGCAGCCTAACCACAGGGCCCAACAATCAGCCCCAGCATTTT.

The CDR3 DNA reads as TGCGCCAGCAGCTTGGCGACAGGGTCCCCCTATGGCTACACCTTC. The encoded protein is CASSLATGSPYGYTF. The chain uses TRBV5-1 and TRBJ1-2, with TRBD1 matching 7 bases. The V gene end was trimmed by 0 bases and the J gene end by 4 bases; junction bases not matched to a gene: 6. The V gene's germline CDR1 is SGHRS and CDR2 YFSETQ. The CDR3 runs to 15 residues. Using reference TRBV5-1 and TRBJ1-2 for the parts outside the CDR3, the full variable domain is KAGVTQTPRYLIKTRGQQVTLSCSPISGHRSVSWYQQTPGQGLQFLFEYFSETQRNKGNFPGRFSGRQFSNSRSEMNVSTLELGDSALYLCASSLATGSPYGYTFGSGTRLTVV.

CDR3 loop: CASSQVRQGPLEQFF. The CDR3 coding sequence is TGCGCCAGCAGCCAAGTTCGTCAGGGTCCTCTTGAGCAGTTCTTC. The chain is built from TRBV4-1 and TRBJ2-1; weak D call: TRBD1 (5 bases). Germline V gives CDR1 MGHRA, CDR2 YSYEKL. V was shortened by 1 base and J by 9 bases, with 16 bases between the two germline ends. The CDR3 runs to 15 residues.

The CDR3 is CASRDTGLSGETQYF. The CDR3 DNA reads TGTGCCAGCAGAGATACAGGGTTATCCGGGGAGACCCAGTACTTC. The chain combines TRBV6-6 with TRBJ2-5; a possible D gene is TRBD1 (6 bases). Germline CDR1 is MNHNY and CDR2 is SVGAGI (reference sequence). The ends were cut back, 6 bases at V and 5 bases at J, with 19 bases in the middle. The CDR3 totals 15 residues.

The V call is TRBV7-9, the J call TRBJ2-5; a possible D gene is TRBD2 (6 bases). Germline values: CDR1 SEHNR, CDR2 FQNEAQ (reference sequence). V lost 4 bases and J 7 bases, leaving 16 bases between the germline ends. The CDR3 is made up of 14 amino acids. The CDR3 region has the DNA TGTGCCAGCAGCTCTCCCGGGATCGGGGGGACCCAGTACTTC. Its protein product is CASSSPGIGGTQYF.

CDR3 bases: TGTGCCAGCAACCTAGGGGGGGGAACGGGGGAGACCCAGTACTTC. Translating gives CASNLGGGTGETQYF. V and J are TRBV11-2 and TRBJ2-5; a weak D match, TRBD2 (7 bases). V was trimmed by 7 bases and J by 5 bases, leaving 20 bases between them. Germline V CDR1 and CDR2: SGHAT, FQNNGV. The length of the CDR3 is 15 residues.

This chain uses TRBV5-1 with TRBJ2-7; 7 bases agree with TRBD1. The CDR3 length is 14 residues. Looked up from germline, CDR1 is SGHRS and CDR2 is YFSETQ. Unmatched junction bases numbered 5, after V lost 4 bases and J lost 1 base. The CDR3 sequence is CASSHRDSSYEQYF. The CDR3 coding sequence is TGCGCCAGCAGCCACCGGGACAGTTCCTACGAGCAGTACTTC.

This clone was seen only once. The chain has TRBV7-6 and TRBJ2-1; weak D call: TRBD1 (5 bases). Germline V CDR1 and CDR2: SGHVS, FNYEAQ. The CDR3 is 13 amino acids. The V end was cut by 3 bases, the J end by 3 bases, with 6 bases between. CDR3 in DNA: TGTGCCAGCAGCTTTGACAGCTACAATGAGCAGTTCTTC. Its protein product is CASSFDSYNEQFF. Full variable domain (outside the CDR3, taken from reference TRBV7-6 and TRBJ2-1): GAGVSQSPRYKVTKRGQDVALRCDPISGHVSLYWYRQALGQGPEFLTYFNYEAQQDKSGLPNDRFSAERPEGSISTLTIQRTEQRDSAMYRCASSFDSYNEQFFGPGTRLTVL.

The rearrangement joins TRBV6-6 to TRBJ1-5; D not certain. Germline V gene sequence: CDR1 MNHNY, CDR2 SVGAGI (reference sequence). This CDR3 region has 14 residues. The V end was cut by 2 bases, the J end by 1 base, with 6 bases between. CDR3 sequence: CASSYEGSNQPQHF. As DNA, the CDR3 is TGTGCCAGCAGTTACGAGGGAAGCAATCAGCCCCAGCATTTT.

The chain combines TRBV10-1 with TRBJ2-1, with 8 bases lining up with TRBD1. Looked up from germline, CDR1 is WNHNN and CDR2 is SYGVQD (reference sequence). The CDR3 runs to 17 residues. After removal of 2 bases from V and 8 bases from J, the junction contained 14 bases not matched to a gene. Here the CDR3 reads CASSEPRTGQKRDEQFF. The CDR3 DNA sequence: TGCGCCAGCAGTGAGCCGAGGACAGGGCAGAAAAGGGATGAGCAGTTCTTC.

A few counts support this clone. The rearrangement joins TRBV7-2 to TRBJ2-5; D unresolved. There are 12 residues in the CDR3. The germline V gene has CDR1 SGHTA and CDR2 FQGNSA. The V end was cut by 5 bases, the J end by 5 bases, with 9 bases between. CDR3 residues: CASSPQRETQYF. The CDR3 nucleotides read TGTGCCAGCAGCCCCCAGAGGGAGACCCAGTACTTC.